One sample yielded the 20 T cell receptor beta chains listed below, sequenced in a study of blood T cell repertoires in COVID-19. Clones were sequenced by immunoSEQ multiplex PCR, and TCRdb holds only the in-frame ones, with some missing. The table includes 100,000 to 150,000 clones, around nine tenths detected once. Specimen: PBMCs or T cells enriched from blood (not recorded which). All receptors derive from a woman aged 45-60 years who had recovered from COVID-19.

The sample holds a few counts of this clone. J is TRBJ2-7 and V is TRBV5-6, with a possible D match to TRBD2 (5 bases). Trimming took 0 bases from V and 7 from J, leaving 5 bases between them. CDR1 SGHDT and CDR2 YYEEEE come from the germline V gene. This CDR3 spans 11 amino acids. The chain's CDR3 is CASSLGREQYF. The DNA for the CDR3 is TGTGCCAGCAGCTTGGGGAGGGAGCAGTACTTC. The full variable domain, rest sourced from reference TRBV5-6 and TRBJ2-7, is DAGVTQSPTHLIKTRGQQVTLRCSPKSGHDTVSWYQQALGQGPQFIFQYYEEEERQRGNFPDRFSGHQFPNYSSELNVNALLLGDSALYLCASSLGREQYFGPGTRLTVT.

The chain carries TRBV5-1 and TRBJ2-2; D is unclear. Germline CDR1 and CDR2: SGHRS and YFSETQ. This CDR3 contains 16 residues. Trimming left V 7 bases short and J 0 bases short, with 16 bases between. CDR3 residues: CASARTATTNTGELFF. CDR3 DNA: TGCGCCAGCGCGCGTACAGCAACAACGAACACCGGGGAGCTGTTTTTT.

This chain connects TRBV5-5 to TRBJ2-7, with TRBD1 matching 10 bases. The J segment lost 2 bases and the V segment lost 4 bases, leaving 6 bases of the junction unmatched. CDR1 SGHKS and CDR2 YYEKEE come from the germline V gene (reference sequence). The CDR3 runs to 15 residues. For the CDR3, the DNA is TGTGCCAGCAGCATGACAGGGGGCAGAGCCTACGAGCAGTACTTC. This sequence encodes CASSMTGGRAYEQYF.

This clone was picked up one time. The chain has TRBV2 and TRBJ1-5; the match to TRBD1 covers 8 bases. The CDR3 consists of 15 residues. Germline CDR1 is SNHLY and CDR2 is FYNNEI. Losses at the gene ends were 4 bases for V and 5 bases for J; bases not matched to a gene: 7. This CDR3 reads CASSGEQGGHQPQHF. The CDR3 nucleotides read TGTGCCAGCAGTGGAGAACAGGGGGGACATCAGCCCCAGCATTTT. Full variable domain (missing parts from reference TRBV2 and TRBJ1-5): EPEVTQTPSHQVTQMGQEVILRCVPISNHLYFYWYRQILGQKVEFLVSFYNNEISEKSEIFDDQFSVERPDGSNFTLKIRSTKLEDSAMYFCASSGEQGGHQPQHFGDGTRLSIL.

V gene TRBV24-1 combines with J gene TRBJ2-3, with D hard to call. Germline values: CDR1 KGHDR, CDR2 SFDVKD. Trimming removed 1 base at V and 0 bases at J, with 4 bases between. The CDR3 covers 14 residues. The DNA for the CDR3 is TGTGCCACCAGTGATTTCGGGAGCACAGATACGCAGTATTTT. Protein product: CATSDFGSTDTQYF.

Written as DNA, the CDR3 is TGTGCCAGCTCACCAAGCCCGGGACAGCAGCCTGGAAACACCATATATTTT. As protein: CASSPSPGQQPGNTIYF. This chain uses TRBV18 with TRBJ1-3; 7 nucleotides agree with TRBD1. Trimming at V came to 2 bases and at J to 2 bases, leaving 9 bases not matched to a gene. Germline-derived CDR1 and CDR2 are KGHSH and LQKENI. The CDR3 runs to 17 residues.

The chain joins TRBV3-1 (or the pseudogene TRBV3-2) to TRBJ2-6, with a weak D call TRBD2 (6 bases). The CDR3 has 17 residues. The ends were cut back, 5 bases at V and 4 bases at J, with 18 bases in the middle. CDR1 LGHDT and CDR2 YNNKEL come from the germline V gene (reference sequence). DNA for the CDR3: TGTGCCAGCAGCAGGGAGCGGAGGGCAACAGGGGCCAACGTCCTGACTTTC. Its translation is CASSRERRATGANVLTF.

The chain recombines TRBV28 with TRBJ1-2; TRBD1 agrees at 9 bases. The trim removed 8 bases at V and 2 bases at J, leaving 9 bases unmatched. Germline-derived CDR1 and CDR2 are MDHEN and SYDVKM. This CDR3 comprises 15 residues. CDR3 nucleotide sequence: TGTGCCAGCCTGGGGGGGGGACAGGGCAACTATGGCTACACCTTC. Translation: CASLGGGQGNYGYTF.

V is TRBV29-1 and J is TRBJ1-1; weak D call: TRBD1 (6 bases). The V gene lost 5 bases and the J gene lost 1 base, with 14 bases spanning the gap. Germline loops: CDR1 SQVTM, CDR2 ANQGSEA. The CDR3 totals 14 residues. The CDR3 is CSVRQGSSNTEAFF. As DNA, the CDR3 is TGCAGCGTTCGCCAGGGGTCGTCGAACACTGAAGCTTTCTTT.

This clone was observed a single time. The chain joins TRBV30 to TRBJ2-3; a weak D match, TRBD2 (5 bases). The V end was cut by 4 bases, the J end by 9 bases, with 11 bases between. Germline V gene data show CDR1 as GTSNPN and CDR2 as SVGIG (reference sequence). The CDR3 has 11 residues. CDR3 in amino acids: CAWILGVTQYF. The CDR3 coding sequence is TGTGCCTGGATTCTCGGGGTGACGCAGTATTTT.

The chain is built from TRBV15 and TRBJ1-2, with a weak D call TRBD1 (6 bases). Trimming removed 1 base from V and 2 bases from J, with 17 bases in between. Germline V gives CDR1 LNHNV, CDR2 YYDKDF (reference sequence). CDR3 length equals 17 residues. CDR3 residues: CATSRGLNQGSNYGYTF. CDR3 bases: TGTGCCACCAGCAGAGGATTAAACCAGGGGTCCAACTATGGCTACACCTTC.

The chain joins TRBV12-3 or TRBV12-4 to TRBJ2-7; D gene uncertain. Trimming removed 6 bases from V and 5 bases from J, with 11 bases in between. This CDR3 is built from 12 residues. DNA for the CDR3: TGTGCCAGCAGCACTTCCCGTGACGAGCAGTACTTC. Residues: CASSTSRDEQYF.

The CDR3 protein is CASSQDGQGYEQYF. CDR3 nucleotides: TGCGCCAGCAGCCAAGATGGACAGGGTTACGAGCAGTACTTC. The chain uses TRBV4-3 and TRBJ2-7, with 8 nucleotides matching TRBD1. The J segment lost 4 bases and the V segment lost 0 bases, leaving 2 bases of the junction unmatched. The CDR3 is 14 amino acids. The germline V gene encodes CDR1 LGHNA and CDR2 YSLEER.

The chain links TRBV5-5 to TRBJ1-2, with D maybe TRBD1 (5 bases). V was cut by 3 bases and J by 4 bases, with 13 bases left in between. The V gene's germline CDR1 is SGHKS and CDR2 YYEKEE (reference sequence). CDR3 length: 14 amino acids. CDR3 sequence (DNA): TGTGCCAGCAGCTCGGCGACAGCGATCTATGGCTACACCTTC. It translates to CASSSATAIYGYTF.

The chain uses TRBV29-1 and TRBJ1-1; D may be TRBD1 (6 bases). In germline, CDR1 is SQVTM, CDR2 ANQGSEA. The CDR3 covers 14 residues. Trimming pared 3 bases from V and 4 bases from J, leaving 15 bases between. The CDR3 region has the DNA TGCAGCGTTGATAGTCAGGGGACAACCACTGAAGCTTTCTTT. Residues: CSVDSQGTTTEAFF.

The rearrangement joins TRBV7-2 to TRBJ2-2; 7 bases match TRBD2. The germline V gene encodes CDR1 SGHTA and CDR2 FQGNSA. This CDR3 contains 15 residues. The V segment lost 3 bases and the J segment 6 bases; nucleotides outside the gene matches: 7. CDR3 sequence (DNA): TGTGCCAGCAGCTTTGCTCCTGGGGGGGCCGGGGAGCTGTTTTTT. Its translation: CASSFAPGGAGELFF.

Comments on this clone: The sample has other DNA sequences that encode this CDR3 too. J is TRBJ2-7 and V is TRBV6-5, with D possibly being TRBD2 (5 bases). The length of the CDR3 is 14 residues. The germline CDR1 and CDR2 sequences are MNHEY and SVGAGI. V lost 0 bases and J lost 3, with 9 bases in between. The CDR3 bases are TGTGCCAGCAGTTACTCCTCGGGGAGCTACGAGCAGTACTTC. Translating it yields CASSYSSGSYEQYF.

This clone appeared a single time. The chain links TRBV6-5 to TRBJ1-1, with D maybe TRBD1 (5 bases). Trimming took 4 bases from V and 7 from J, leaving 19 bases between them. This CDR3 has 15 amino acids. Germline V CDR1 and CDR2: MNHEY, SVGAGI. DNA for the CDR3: TGTGCCAGCAGTTCGGGCTGGGGGGAATGGGATGAAGCTTTCTTT. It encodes CASSSGWGEWDEAFF.

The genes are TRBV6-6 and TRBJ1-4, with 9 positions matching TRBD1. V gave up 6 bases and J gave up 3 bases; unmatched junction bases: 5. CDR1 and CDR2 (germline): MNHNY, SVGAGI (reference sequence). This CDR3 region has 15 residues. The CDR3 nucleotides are TGTGCCAGCAGCCAAGGACAGGGGCCTAATGAAAAACTGTTTTTT. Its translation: CASSQGQGPNEKLFF.

CDR3 residues: CASSPWTGGTYEQYF. The CDR3 DNA reads TGTGCCAGCAGTCCCTGGACAGGGGGAACCTACGAGCAGTACTTC. The J gene is TRBJ2-7, the V gene TRBV28, with 10 bases matching TRBD1. V shed 5 bases and J 2 bases; nucleotides not matched to a gene: 6. This CDR3 region has 15 residues. Germline lookup yields CDR1 MDHEN and CDR2 SYDVKM. The full variable domain, its missing parts supplied by reference TRBV28 and TRBJ2-7, is DVKVTQSSRYLVKRTGEKVFLECVQDMDHENMFWYRQDPGLGLRLIYFSYDVKMKEKGDIPEGYSVSREKKERFSLILESASTNQTSMYLCASSPWTGGTYEQYFGPGTRLTVT.